A single sample is the source of the 31 T cell receptor beta chains below, sequenced in a study of CD8+ T cells in alopecia areata. This sample's treatment: oral pan-JAK inhibitor, 5-10 mg twice daily. TCR sequencing used cDNA made by reverse transcription of extracted RNA. Clones were read by immunoSEQ multiplex PCR, and TCRdb kept only the in-frame ones, dropping some. Among about 260,000 clones listed, about 60% were seen once. The material was CD4+ T cells sorted from blood, obtained at week 52, from a patient treated with tofacitinib. These receptors were taken from a human donor with alopecia areata.

This clone was seen a handful of times. Other nucleotide sequences in the sample specify the same CDR3. V and J are TRBV29-1 and TRBJ2-3, with a tentative D call TRBD2 (6 bases). CDR1 is SQVTM, CDR2 ANQGSEA, per germline. The CDR3 sequence is 13 residues long. Trimming left V 3 bases short and J 1 base short, with 8 bases between. In DNA form, the CDR3 reads TGCAGCGTTGACGGCGGGGGCACAGATACGCAGTATTTT. Translation gives CSVDGGGTDTQYF.

The chain carries TRBV5-6 and TRBJ2-1; D unclear. CDR1 and CDR2 from the germline V gene are SGHDT and YYEEEE. The CDR3 is made up of 14 amino acids. The V end was cut by 2 bases, the J end by 9 bases, with 15 bases between. CDR3 nucleotides: TGTGCCAGCAGCTTTCGACGGAGTTCCAGTGAGCAGTTCTTC. Encoded protein: CASSFRRSSSEQFF.

J is TRBJ1-5 and V is TRBV9, with 9 bases fitting TRBD1. Germline V lookup: CDR1 SGDLS, CDR2 YYNGEE. The CDR3 spans 15 residues. The V gene end was trimmed by 2 bases and the J gene end by 5 bases; junction bases not matched to a gene: 5. CDR3 protein: CASSVGQGRDQPQHF. The CDR3 DNA reads TGTGCCAGCAGCGTGGGACAGGGTCGAGATCAGCCCCAGCATTTT.

The chain joins TRBV30 to TRBJ1-1, with 7 positions matching TRBD1. The CDR3 is 13 amino acids. The V and J ends lost 5 bases and 5 bases, in that order; junction bases with no gene match: 8. Germline CDR1 reads GTSNPN; CDR2 reads SVGIG (reference sequence). CDR3 loop: CAWETGSRTEAFF. Here the CDR3 DNA reads TGTGCCTGGGAGACAGGGTCAAGGACTGAAGCTTTCTTT.

The chain recombines TRBV6-5 with TRBJ2-7; D is unresolved. Germline CDR1 MNHEY, CDR2 SVGAGI. The V and J ends lost 2 bases and 4 bases respectively, with 3 bases between them. CDR3 length: 11 amino acids. In nucleotides, the CDR3 is TGTGCCAGCAGTTACGTTTACGAGCAGTACTTC. Translated, it gives CASSYVYEQYF.

This clone was detected a few times. The chain uses TRBV6-6 and TRBJ2-2, with unresolved D. With 7 bases removed from V and 4 bases from J, the gap between germline ends came to 13 bases. The CDR3 consists of 14 residues. Germline V lookup: CDR1 MNHNY, CDR2 SVGAGI (reference sequence). The CDR3 DNA reads TGTGCCAGCAACGCAGCCCAGATCACCGGGGAGCTGTTTTTT. It is translated as CASNAAQITGELFF.

This rearrangement joins TRBV29-1 to TRBJ2-3; 8 bases are a match to TRBD1. V was pared by 3 bases and J by 4 bases, with 3 bases of the junction left unmatched. This CDR3 contains 13 residues. Looked up from germline, CDR1 is SQVTM and CDR2 is ANQGSEA. The CDR3 coding sequence is TGCAGCGTTGACAGGGGGCGGGCAGATACGCAGTATTTT. Translation: CSVDRGRADTQYF.

This chain joins TRBV4-1 and TRBJ2-7, with 7 nucleotides matching TRBD2. The CDR3 spans 13 residues. Germline CDR1 is MGHRA and CDR2 is YSYEKL. V gave up 0 bases and J gave up 9 bases; unmatched junction bases: 5. CDR3 in amino acids: CASSQDGRGGQYF. The CDR3, as DNA: TGCGCCAGCAGCCAAGATGGGAGGGGCGGGCAGTACTTC.

The gene calls are TRBV29-1 and TRBJ2-7, with D perhaps TRBD1 (6 bases). This CDR3 has 12 residues. The germline CDR1 and CDR2 sequences are SQVTM and ANQGSEA. V lost 5 bases and J 3 bases, leaving 11 bases between the germline ends. Written as DNA, the CDR3 is TGCAGCGTTACACAGGGAAACTACGAGCAGTACTTC. This codes for CSVTQGNYEQYF.

This clone was counted once. The rearrangement joins TRBV29-1 to TRBJ2-1; 14 bases fit TRBD2. The V gene's germline CDR1 is SQVTM and CDR2 ANQGSEA. V dropped 4 bases and J dropped 3; count of bases not matched to a gene: 8. The CDR3 spans 17 residues. CDR3 in amino acids: CSVGLTSGGAGYNEQFF. DNA for the CDR3: TGCAGCGTTGGGTTGACTAGCGGGGGGGCCGGCTACAATGAGCAGTTCTTC.

V is TRBV27 and J is TRBJ1-2, with D possibly TRBD1 on 5 matching bases. V was cut by 4 bases and J by 4 bases, with 16 bases left in between. Germline CDR1 reads MNHEY; CDR2 reads SMNVEV (reference sequence). The CDR3 loop spans 15 amino acids. The CDR3 protein is CASSSAAQGGYGYTF. The CDR3 region has the DNA TGTGCCAGCAGTTCCGCCGCCCAGGGAGGCTATGGCTACACCTTC.

V usage is TRBV2 and J usage is TRBJ1-5; D remains ambiguous. The CDR3 contains 12 residues. Trimming removed 4 bases from V and 8 bases from J, with 9 bases in between. Germline V gives CDR1 SNHLY, CDR2 FYNNEI. CDR3 DNA: TGTGCCAGCAGTGTGAGTCAAGAGCCCCAGCATTTT. This translates into CASSVSQEPQHF.

This clone was observed a few times. This sample includes further DNA sequences coding for the same CDR3. The V call is TRBV25-1, the J call TRBJ2-3; D gene ambiguous. With 1 base removed from V and 0 bases from J, the gap between germline ends came to 2 bases. The germline V gene encodes CDR1 MGHDK and CDR2 SYGVNS. This CDR3 is 13 amino acids long. CDR3 nucleotides: TGTGCCAGCAGTGAATCGAGCACAGATACGCAGTATTTT. It translates to CASSESSTDTQYF.

The CDR3 DNA is TGCAGCGTTGATGGCAGAACTGAAGCTTTCTTT. Amino acids: CSVDGRTEAFF. This sequence joins TRBV29-1 and TRBJ1-1; D gene unclear. The CDR3 is 11 amino acids. The germline V gene has CDR1 SQVTM and CDR2 ANQGSEA. Trimming took 3 bases from V and 5 from J, leaving 7 bases between them.

The rearrangement joins TRBV6-1 to TRBJ2-5, with D unresolved. CDR1 is MNHNS and CDR2 is SASEGT in the germline V gene. V was pared by 3 bases and J by 3 bases, with 5 bases between. There are 12 residues in the CDR3. CDR3 nucleotides: TGTGCCAGCAGTGACAGGAAAGAGACCCAGTACTTC. Translated: CASSDRKETQYF.

The CDR3 is CASSMQGIQYF. CDR3 nucleotide sequence: TGTGCCAGCAGCATGCAGGGTATCCAGTACTTC. The chain carries TRBV9 and TRBJ2-5; maybe TRBD1 (5 bases). This CDR3 is built from 11 residues. Between the trimmed V and J ends, which lost 4 bases and 10 bases, there was a span of 11 bases. CDR1 is SGDLS, CDR2 YYNGEE, per germline.

This clone was seen a handful of times. CDR3: CSVEDRGERGSYEQYF. The CDR3 DNA reads as TGCAGCGTTGAAGATCGAGGGGAGAGGGGTTCCTACGAGCAGTACTTC. V is TRBV29-1 and J is TRBJ2-7; perhaps D is TRBD1 or TRBD2 (5 bases each). This CDR3 comprises 16 residues. The germline CDR1 and CDR2 sequences are SQVTM and ANQGSEA. The germline V and J ends were trimmed by 0 bases and 1 base, with 16 bases remaining between them.

The chain couples TRBV25-1 to TRBJ2-7, with 8 nucleotides matching TRBD1. The V gene's germline CDR1 is MGHDK and CDR2 SYGVNS. There are 13 residues in the CDR3. J was trimmed by 9 bases and V by 8 bases; bases with no gene match: 12. CDR3 coding DNA: TGTGCCAGCTCCGGGACAGGAGGAGGGGGGCAGTACTTC. This sequence encodes CASSGTGGGGQYF.

The chain recombines TRBV6-1 with TRBJ2-5, with unresolved D. The germline V and J ends were trimmed by 5 bases and 2 bases, with 15 bases remaining between them. This CDR3 is 15 amino acids long. The V gene's germline CDR1 is MNHNS and CDR2 SASEGT. The CDR3 DNA follows: TGTGCCAGCAGTTTTGGCTCCCTAGGGCAAGAGACCCAGTACTTC. This codes for CASSFGSLGQETQYF.

V is TRBV15 and J is TRBJ2-5; tentatively, D is TRBD2 (6 bases). The germline V and J ends were trimmed by 5 bases and 3 bases, with 10 bases remaining between them. The CDR3 sequence is 13 residues long. Germline CDR1 and CDR2: LNHNV and YYDKDF (reference sequence). The CDR3 region is CATSPRREETQYF. In nucleotides, the CDR3 is TGTGCCACCAGCCCCCGGAGGGAAGAGACCCAGTACTTC.

Notes on this clone: Within the sample, other DNA sequences also encode this same CDR3. The rearrangement links TRBV7-9 to TRBJ2-3; D remains unclear. The CDR3 consists of 13 residues. The germline V and J ends were trimmed by 2 bases and 1 base, with 4 bases remaining between them. Germline CDR1 and CDR2: SEHNR and FQNEAQ (reference sequence). CDR3 DNA sequence: TGTGCCAGCAGCTTACAGGGCACAGATACGCAGTATTTT. Protein sequence: CASSLQGTDTQYF. The full variable domain, with the rest looked up from reference TRBV7-9 and TRBJ2-3, is DTGVSQNPRHKITKRGQNVTFRCDPISEHNRLYWYRQTLGQGPEFLTYFQNEAQLEKSRLLSDRFSAERPKGSFSTLEIQRTEQGDSAMYLCASSLQGTDTQYFGPGTRLTVL.

Notes on this clone: Other DNA sequences in this sample translate to the same CDR3. This sequence joins TRBV2 and TRBJ2-7; D not certain. The CDR3 is made up of 11 amino acids. Germline CDR1 SNHLY, CDR2 FYNNEI. The V gene lost 3 bases and the J gene lost 4 bases, with 4 bases spanning the gap. The CDR3 protein is CASSERYEQYF. The CDR3 coding sequence is TGTGCCAGCAGTGAGCGGTACGAGCAGTACTTC.

The chain links TRBV29-1 to TRBJ1-1; 12 bases map to TRBD1. V shed 6 bases, J shed 5 bases, and the junction held 10 bases outside the gene matches. In germline, CDR1 is SQVTM, CDR2 ANQGSEA. The CDR3 spans 15 residues. The CDR3 DNA follows: TGCAGCGTGCCTCGGGACAGGGGGCCGAATACTGAAGCTTTCTTT. Residues: CSVPRDRGPNTEAFF.

The chain uses TRBV5-1 and TRBJ1-1, with D maybe TRBD1 (5 bases). CDR3 length equals 14 residues. Germline assignment: CDR1 SGHRS and CDR2 YFSETQ. V was clipped by 4 bases and J by 3 bases, with 13 bases between them. CDR3 sequence reads: CASSLLRADTEAFF. As DNA, the CDR3 is TGCGCCAGCAGCCTACTCAGGGCGGACACTGAAGCTTTCTTT.

V gene TRBV30 combines with J gene TRBJ2-7; 7 bases are shared with TRBD2. CDR1 and CDR2 (germline): GTSNPN, SVGIG (reference sequence). The CDR3 contains 15 residues. J lost 5 bases, V lost 1 base, and 11 bases had no gene match. This chain's CDR3 is CAWSGFSGTINEQYF. Written as DNA, the CDR3 is TGTGCCTGGAGTGGATTTTCCGGGACTATTAACGAGCAGTACTTC.

The chain uses TRBV29-1 and TRBJ1-1; D is perhaps TRBD1 (6 bases). The CDR3 loop spans 16 amino acids. Germline V gives CDR1 SQVTM, CDR2 ANQGSEA. V was cut by 8 bases and J by 4 bases, with 26 bases left in between. CDR3 protein: CSLRHPTGAGGTEAFF. As DNA, the CDR3 is TGCAGCCTCCGCCACCCCACGGGGGCTGGAGGCACTGAAGCTTTCTTT. The full variable domain, in which reference TRBV29-1 and TRBJ1-1 provide the parts outside the CDR3, is SAVISQKPSRDICQRGTSLTIQCQVDSQVTMMFWYRQQPGQSLTLIATANQGSEATYESGFVIDKFPISRPNLTFSTLTVSNMSPEDSSIYLCSLRHPTGAGGTEAFFGQGTRLTVV.

This clone was seen just once. This CDR3 reads CASSAGTLSYGYTF. CDR3 DNA sequence: TGTGCCAGCTCAGCCGGGACCTTGTCGTATGGCTACACCTTC. The chain uses TRBV18 and TRBJ1-2, with a weak D call TRBD1 (5 bases). The CDR3 is 14 residues long. V dropped 5 bases and J dropped 5 bases, with 15 bases sitting between them. Germline-derived CDR1 and CDR2 are KGHSH and LQKENI.

This clone was found a few times. The genes are TRBV29-1 and TRBJ1-2; 7 bases are a match to TRBD1. Trimming removed 5 bases from V and 4 bases from J; junction bases left unmatched: 7. Germline CDR1 reads SQVTM; CDR2 reads ANQGSEA. The CDR3 totals 13 residues. CDR3 amino acids: CSVYQGQIYGYTF. CDR3 DNA sequence: TGCAGCGTTTACCAGGGACAGATCTATGGCTACACCTTC.

The CDR3 reads CASSVVGELFF. CDR3 DNA sequence: TGTGCCAGTAGTGTTGTCGGGGAGCTGTTTTTT. This chain links TRBV19 with TRBJ2-2; the D is unclear. Trimming cost V 5 bases and J 7 bases, with 5 bases left between them. This CDR3 has 11 residues. The germline gives CDR1 LNHDA, CDR2 SQIVND (reference sequence). The complete variable domain, with remaining parts taken from reference TRBV19 and TRBJ2-2, reads DGGITQSPKYLFRKEGQNVTLSCEQNLNHDAMYWYRQDPGQGLRLIYYSQIVNDFQKGDIAEGYSVSREKKESFPLTVTSAQKNPTAFYLCASSVVGELFFGEGSRLTVL.

The rearrangement uses TRBV25-1 and TRBJ2-1; TRBD2 might be the D (6 bases). CDR1 and CDR2 from the germline V gene are MGHDK and SYGVNS. V was trimmed by 7 bases and J by 0 bases, leaving 10 bases between them. CDR3 length: 14 amino acids. The CDR3 loop is CASIRGSSYNEQFF. The CDR3 coding sequence is TGTGCCAGCATACGGGGGAGCTCCTACAATGAGCAGTTCTTC.

This chain joins TRBV27 and TRBJ1-2, with 12 bases identical to TRBD1. The CDR3 is 14 amino acids. From germline, CDR1 is MNHEY and CDR2 SMNVEV (reference sequence). J lost 7 bases, V lost 5 bases, and 5 bases had no gene match. The CDR3 region has the DNA TGTGCCAGCAGTAAGGGACAGGGGGCAGGTGGCTACACCTTC. Translated: CASSKGQGAGGYTF.